This T cell receptor beta chain was recovered during a study of T cells in Graves' hyperthyroidism and ophthalmopathy. This clonotype was found many times. RNA transcripts gave rise to amplified TCR beta CDR3 regions. Researchers ran a first-round RT-PCR on the TCR CDR3 using the HTBI primer set. A single record per CDR3 protein comes from TCRdb applying MiXCR to the multiplex PCR reads. The data contain 350,000 or so distinct CDR3 sequences, roughly 21% of them singletons. The germline gives CDR1 SGHTA, CDR2 FQGNSA. This CDR3 has 17 amino acids. Trimming took off 1 base at V and 2 bases at J, with 15 bases between the two ends.

Material: blood. J is TRBJ1-5 and V is TRBV7-2; D not certain. The receptor was derived from a woman aged 50 to 60 with Graves' hyperthyroidism. CDR3 amino acids: CASSLEGRGEGNQPQHF. The CDR3 DNA sequence: TGTGCCAGCAGCTTAGAGGGTCGGGGAGAGGGCAATCAGCCCCAGCATTTT.